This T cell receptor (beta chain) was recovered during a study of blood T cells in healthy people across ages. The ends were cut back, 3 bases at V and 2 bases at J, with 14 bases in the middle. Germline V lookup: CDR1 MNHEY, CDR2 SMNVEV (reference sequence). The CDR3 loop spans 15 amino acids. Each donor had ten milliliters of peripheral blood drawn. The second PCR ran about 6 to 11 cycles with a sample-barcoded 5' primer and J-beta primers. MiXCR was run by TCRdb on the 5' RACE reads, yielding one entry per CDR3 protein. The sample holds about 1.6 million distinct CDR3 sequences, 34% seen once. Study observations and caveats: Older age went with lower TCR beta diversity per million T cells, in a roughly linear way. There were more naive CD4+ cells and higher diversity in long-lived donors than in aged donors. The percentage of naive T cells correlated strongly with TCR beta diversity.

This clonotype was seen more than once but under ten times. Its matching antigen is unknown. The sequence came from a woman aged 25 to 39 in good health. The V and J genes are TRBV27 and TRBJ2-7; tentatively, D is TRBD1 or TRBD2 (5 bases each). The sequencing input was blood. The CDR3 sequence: CASSLSGTLTYEQYF. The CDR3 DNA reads TGTGCCAGCAGTTTGTCCGGGACCCTTACCTACGAGCAGTACTTC.